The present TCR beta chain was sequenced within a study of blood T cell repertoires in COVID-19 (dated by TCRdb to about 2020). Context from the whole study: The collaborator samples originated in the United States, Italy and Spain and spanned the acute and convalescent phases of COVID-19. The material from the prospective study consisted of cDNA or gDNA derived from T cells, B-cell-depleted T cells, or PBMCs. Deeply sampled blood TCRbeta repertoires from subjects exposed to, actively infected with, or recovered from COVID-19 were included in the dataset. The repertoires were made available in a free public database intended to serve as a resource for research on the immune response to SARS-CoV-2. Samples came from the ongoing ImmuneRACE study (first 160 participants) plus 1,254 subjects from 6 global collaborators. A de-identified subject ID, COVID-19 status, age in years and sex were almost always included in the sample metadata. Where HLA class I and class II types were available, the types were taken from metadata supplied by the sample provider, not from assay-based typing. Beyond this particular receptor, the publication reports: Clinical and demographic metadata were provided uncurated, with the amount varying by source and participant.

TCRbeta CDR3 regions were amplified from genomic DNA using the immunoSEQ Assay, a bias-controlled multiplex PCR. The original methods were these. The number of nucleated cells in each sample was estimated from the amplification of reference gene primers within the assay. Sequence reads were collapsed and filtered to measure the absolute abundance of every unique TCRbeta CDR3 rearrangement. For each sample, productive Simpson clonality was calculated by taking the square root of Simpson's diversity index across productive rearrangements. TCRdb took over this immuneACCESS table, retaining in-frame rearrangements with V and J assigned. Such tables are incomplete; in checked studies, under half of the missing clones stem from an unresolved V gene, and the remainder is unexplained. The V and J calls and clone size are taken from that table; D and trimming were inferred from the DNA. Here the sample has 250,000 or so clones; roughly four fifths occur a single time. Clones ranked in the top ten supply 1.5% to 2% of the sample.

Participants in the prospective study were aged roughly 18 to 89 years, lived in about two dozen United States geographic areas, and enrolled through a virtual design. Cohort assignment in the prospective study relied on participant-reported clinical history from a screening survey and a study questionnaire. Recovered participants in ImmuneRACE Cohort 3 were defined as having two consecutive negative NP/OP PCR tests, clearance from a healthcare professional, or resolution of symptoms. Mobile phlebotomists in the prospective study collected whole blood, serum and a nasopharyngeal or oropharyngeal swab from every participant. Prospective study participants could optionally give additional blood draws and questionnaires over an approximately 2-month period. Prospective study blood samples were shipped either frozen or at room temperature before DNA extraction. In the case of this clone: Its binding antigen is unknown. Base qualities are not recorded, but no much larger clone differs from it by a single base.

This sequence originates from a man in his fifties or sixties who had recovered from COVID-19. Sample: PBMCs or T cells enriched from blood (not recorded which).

In nucleotide form, the sequence is TGTGCCAGCAGTGAATTTGGACAGGGGGGTCTTAGCTATGGCTACACCTTC. It specifies CASSEFGQGGLSYGYTF. The receptor chain draws on TRBV2 and TRBJ1-2; 10 nucleotides in the junction match TRBD1. From cysteine to phenylalanine, the CDR3 is 17 amino acids long. The CDR3 DNA has 51 bases and is translated from base 1. CDR1 and CDR2 (SNHLY, FYNNEI) derive from the germline V gene. Trimming accounts for 2 bases at V and 4 bases at J, while the number of junction bases matched to no gene is 10.